This is a list of T cell receptor beta chains from one sample in a study of T-cell reconstitution after alpha-beta-depleted transplantation in children. TCRdb re-derived calls from the PCR reads in MiXCR, one entry per CDR3 protein. The data hold some 350,000 distinct CDR3 sequences, with around a tenth observed a single time. Sequenced material: PBMCs from the stem cell graft donor, taken from the stem cell graft. Every receptor here comes from a human donor who donated a stem cell graft to a child with acute lymphoblastic leukemia. Each CDR3 is given with its conserved first and last residue. D genes are given only for firm matches. For some rows the clone size is stated as once, few or many, or as a class when expanded; others skip it.

V	J	size	D	DNA	CDR3
TRBV15	TRBJ2-3	few	-	TGTGCCACCAGCTCGGGGGGACAGCTCACAGATACGCAGTATTTT	CATSSGGQLTDTQYF
TRBV12-3/TRBV12-4	TRBJ1-2	-	-	TGTGCCAGCAGTGGGCCACTGGCCTATGGCTACACCTTC	CASSGPLAYGYTF
TRBV7-2	TRBJ2-3	-	TRBD2	TGTGCCAGCATCATGCTCGCTAGCGGGAGATGGGATACGCAGTATTTT	CASIMLASGRWDTQYF
TRBV4-1	TRBJ1-4	few	-	TGCGCCAGCAGCCTTACCTTGGACGGCTTAAATGAAAAACTGTTTTTT	CASSLTLDGLNEKLFF
TRBV7-3	TRBJ2-1	once	TRBD1	TGTGCCAGCAGCTTAACGTCGGGACAGGGTCCCTACAATGAGCAGTTCTTC	CASSLTSGQGPYNEQFF
TRBV20-1	TRBJ2-1	-	-	TGCAGTGCTAGAGATCACAATGAGCAGTTCTTC	CSARDHNEQFF
TRBV6-1	TRBJ1-5	-	TRBD1	TGTGCCAGCAGTGAAAAGGCAGGGGGCATTGACAATCAGCCCCAGCATTTT	CASSEKAGGIDNQPQHF
TRBV28	TRBJ2-1	-	TRBD2	TGTGCCAGCAGTTCGCCTAGCGGGAGGATAAATGAGCAGTTCTTC	CASSSPSGRINEQFF
TRBV5-6	TRBJ2-7	many	TRBD1	TGTGCCAGCAGCTTGGTGGGACAGGGAACAAACGAGCAGTACTTC	CASSLVGQGTNEQYF
TRBV5-1	TRBJ2-1	many	TRBD2	TGTGCCAGCAGCTCCGGGACTAGCGGTTACAATGAGCAGTTCTTC	CASSSGTSGYNEQFF
TRBV7-2	TRBJ2-3	-	-	TGTGCCAGCAGCTTAGTTCCAGCGGGCATCACAGATACGCAGTATTTT	CASSLVPAGITDTQYF
TRBV2	TRBJ2-7	few	-	TGTGCCAGCAGTGAAGAGGGAACGGATGCCTACGAGCAGTACTTC	CASSEEGTDAYEQYF
TRBV12-3/TRBV12-4	TRBJ2-5	-	TRBD1	TGTGCCAGCAGTTTAGACAGGGGGCGCGTCGAGACCCAGTACTTC	CASSLDRGRVETQYF
TRBV29-1	TRBJ2-7	many	-	TGCAGCGTACGTCAGGGGCGATCACCCTACGAGCAGTACTTC	CSVRQGRSPYEQYF
TRBV7-3	TRBJ2-1	-	TRBD2	TGTGCCAGCAGCCCGCTGAGCGGGAGCAATGAGCAGTTCTTC	CASSPLSGSNEQFF
TRBV18	TRBJ1-1	many	-	TGTGCCAGCTCGACAGGTGGGAACAATGAAGCTTTCTTT	CASSTGGNNEAFF
TRBV5-1	TRBJ1-2	few	TRBD1	TGCGCCAGCAGTTTGGACAGGGGGCATGGTGGCTACACCTTC	CASSLDRGHGGYTF
TRBV5-1	TRBJ2-1	many	-	TGCGCCAGCAGCTTGGGTTACAGCGATGAGCAGTTCTTC	CASSLGYSDEQFF
TRBV5-1	TRBJ2-7	-	-	TGCGCCAGCGGGGGCAGGGACGAGCAGTACTTC	CASGGRDEQYF
TRBV4-1	TRBJ2-7	few	-	TGCGCCAGCAGCCAAAATTCGTTAGGGGTGGGTTTGTACGAGCAGTACTTC	CASSQNSLGVGLYEQYF
TRBV7-9	TRBJ2-2	few	TRBD2	TGTGCCAGCAGCCCGAGCGCGGGAGCCAAGGCCCTTCAGTCGAACACCGGGGAGCTGTTTTTT	CASSPSAGAKALQSNTGELFF
TRBV20-1	TRBJ1-2	few	-	TGCAGTGCTATGATACAGGTTAACTATGGCTACACCTTC	CSAMIQVNYGYTF
TRBV4-1	TRBJ2-7	-	-	TGCGCCAGCAGCCAAGAGGACCGAATAGTCTACGAGCAGTACTTC	CASSQEDRIVYEQYF
TRBV5-6	TRBJ1-1	few	-	TGTGCCAGCAGCTTGGTGGGGGCGGGAACTGAAGCTTTCTTT	CASSLVGAGTEAFF
TRBV4-1	TRBJ1-1	few	TRBD1	TGCGCCAGCAGCCCCGGACAGGGAATCAACACTGAAGCTTTCTTT	CASSPGQGINTEAFF
TRBV6-2/TRBV6-3	TRBJ2-3	few	-	TGTGCCAGCAGTTCGGGGTCTAGCCGAGATACGCAGTATTTT	CASSSGSSRDTQYF
TRBV7-6	TRBJ1-2	-	TRBD1	TGTGCCAGCAGCAAGGACAGGGTGCGCTATGGCTACACCTTC	CASSKDRVRYGYTF
TRBV20-1	TRBJ2-4	many	-	TGCAGTGCACCTACTCTAGAGGCCCTTTCCCGAAACATTCAGTACTTC	CSAPTLEALSRNIQYF
TRBV6-1	TRBJ2-5	few	-	TGTGCCAGCAGTGATAGTCCCGCAGAGTACGCGGGGACCCAGTACTTC	CASSDSPAEYAGTQYF
TRBV2	TRBJ1-5	-	-	TGTGCCAGCAGTGAAGAGGGGGGCGGACAGCCCCAGCATTTT	CASSEEGGGQPQHF
TRBV3-1	TRBJ1-1	-	-	TGTGCCAGCGCGACAGGAACGAACACTGAAGCTTTCTTT	CASATGTNTEAFF
TRBV15	TRBJ2-2	few	TRBD2	TGTGCCACCAGCAGAGACGTTGTACTAGCGGGAGGCCCTACTAACACCGGGGAGCTGTTTTTT	CATSRDVVLAGGPTNTGELFF
TRBV7-2	TRBJ2-2	-	-	TGTGCCAGCAGCTTAAACAGGAACACCGGGGAGCTGTTTTTT	CASSLNRNTGELFF
TRBV11-3	TRBJ2-1	few	TRBD2	TGTGCCAGCAGCCCGGGACTAGCGGAAACCTACAATGAGCAGTTCTTC	CASSPGLAETYNEQFF
TRBV5-1	TRBJ2-1	few	TRBD2	TGCGCCAGCAGCTTGGGGGCGGGAGGCAGCCATGAGCAGTTCTTC	CASSLGAGGSHEQFF
TRBV4-3	TRBJ2-5	-	TRBD2	TGCGCCAGCAGCCAATCGTCTAGCGGGGGGGCCCAAGAGACCCAGTACTTC	CASSQSSSGGAQETQYF
TRBV5-8	TRBJ2-2	many	TRBD2	TGTGCCAGCAGCTTGAGCCCAATGGCGGGGGCGAACACCGGGGAGCTGTTTTTT	CASSLSPMAGANTGELFF
TRBV30	TRBJ2-4	few	TRBD1	TGTGCCTGGGGACAGGGGGGGGACATTCAGTACTTC	CAWGQGGDIQYF
TRBV6-1	TRBJ2-1	many	TRBD1	TGTGCCAGCAGCGGAGGACAGGGAGCGTCCTACAATGAGCAGTTCTTC	CASSGGQGASYNEQFF
TRBV12-3/TRBV12-4	TRBJ2-3	-	-	TGTGCCAGCAGTTCCCTTGAGGCGGATACGCAGTATTTT	CASSSLEADTQYF
TRBV20-1	TRBJ2-3	few	TRBD2	TGCAGTGCTGGAGGGACTAGCGGAGTGGGGGATACGCAGTATTTT	CSAGGTSGVGDTQYF
TRBV4-3	TRBJ1-2	few	-	TGCGCCAGCAGCCAAGGGAGGGGGGCCTATGGCTACACCTTC	CASSQGRGAYGYTF
TRBV20-1	TRBJ2-7	-	TRBD1	TGCAGTGCTCCAGGAAGGGGGCGGGTGTACGAGCAGTACTTC	CSAPGRGRVYEQYF
TRBV6-2/TRBV6-3	TRBJ1-1	once	-	TGTGCCAGCAGTCCACTCCGGGACATACCGACGGCTGAAGCTTTCTTT	CASSPLRDIPTAEAFF
TRBV6-2/TRBV6-3	TRBJ2-7	few	TRBD1	TGTGCCAGCAGTTCGAGGGGGACAGCCTACGAGCAGTACTTC	CASSSRGTAYEQYF
TRBV7-2	TRBJ1-1	few	-	TGTGCCAGCAGCTCCTCCCCCGTGAACACTGAAGCTTTCTTT	CASSSSPVNTEAFF
TRBV20-1	TRBJ2-1	few	-	TGCAGTGCTAGAGATTCTCGGGGTTTAAACAATGAGCAGTTCTTC	CSARDSRGLNNEQFF
TRBV7-9	TRBJ2-3	many	TRBD2	TGTGCCAGCAGTCCCCTGACTAGCCGCCCAGATACGCAGTATTTT	CASSPLTSRPDTQYF
TRBV20-1	TRBJ2-1	few	-	TGCAGTGCCCACCACCGGGATAGCTCCTACAATGAGCAGTTCTTC	CSAHHRDSSYNEQFF
TRBV28	TRBJ1-5	-	-	TGTGCCAGCAGTTCGGGGGGGGCGGTGGGGCCCCAGCATTTT	CASSSGGAVGPQHF
TRBV12-3/TRBV12-4	TRBJ1-1	-	-	TGTGCCAGCAGTTTCAAAGGGGCGCCGGGATGGACTGAAGCTTTCTTT	CASSFKGAPGWTEAFF
TRBV4-3	TRBJ1-6	-	-	TGCGCCAGCAGCCAAGAAATCAGTTCACCCCTCCACTTT	CASSQEISSPLHF
TRBV6-1	TRBJ2-7	-	-	TGTGCCAGCAGTGAAGTAGCGGACGGCTACTACGAGCAGTACTTC	CASSEVADGYYEQYF
TRBV20-1	TRBJ2-7	-	TRBD1	TGCAGTGCTAGACCTATCGGGACAGGTTCATCCTACGAGCAGTACTTC	CSARPIGTGSSYEQYF
TRBV5-1	TRBJ1-1	many	-	TGCGCCAGCACCGGGGGGGTAATGAACACTGAAGCTTTCTTT	CASTGGVMNTEAFF
TRBV10-3	TRBJ2-7	many	-	TGTGCCATCAGGGACTCAACTACCTACGAGCAGTACTTC	CAIRDSTTYEQYF
TRBV20-1	TRBJ2-5	many	TRBD1	TGCAGTGCAAAGATGACAGGGGTCGGAGAGACCCAGTACTTC	CSAKMTGVGETQYF
TRBV15	TRBJ2-3	-	-	TGTGCCACCAGCAGACTCCAGGGCGCAGATACGCAGTATTTT	CATSRLQGADTQYF
TRBV4-3	TRBJ2-7	few	-	TGCGCCAGCAGCCAAGATAAAAGCACCGCCTACGAGCAGTACTTC	CASSQDKSTAYEQYF
TRBV28	TRBJ2-2	-	-	TGTGCCAGCAGCTCAGAGGGCGAGGATACCGGGGAGCTGTTTTTT	CASSSEGEDTGELFF